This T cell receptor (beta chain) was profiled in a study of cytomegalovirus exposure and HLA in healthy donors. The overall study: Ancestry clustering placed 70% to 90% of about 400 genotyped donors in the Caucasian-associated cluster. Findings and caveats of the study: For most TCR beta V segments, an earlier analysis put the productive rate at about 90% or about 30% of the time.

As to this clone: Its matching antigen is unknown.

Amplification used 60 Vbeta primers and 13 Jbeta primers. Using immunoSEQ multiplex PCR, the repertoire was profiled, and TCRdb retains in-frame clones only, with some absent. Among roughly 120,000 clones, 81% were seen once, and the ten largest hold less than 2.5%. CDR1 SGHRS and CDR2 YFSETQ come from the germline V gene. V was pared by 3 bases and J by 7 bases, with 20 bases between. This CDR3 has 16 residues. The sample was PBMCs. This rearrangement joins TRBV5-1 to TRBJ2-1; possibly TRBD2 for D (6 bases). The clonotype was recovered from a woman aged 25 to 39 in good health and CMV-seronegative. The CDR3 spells CASSSVIGTAGNEQFF. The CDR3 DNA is TGCGCCAGCAGCTCCGTTATCGGGACTGCGGGGAATGAGCAGTTCTTC.